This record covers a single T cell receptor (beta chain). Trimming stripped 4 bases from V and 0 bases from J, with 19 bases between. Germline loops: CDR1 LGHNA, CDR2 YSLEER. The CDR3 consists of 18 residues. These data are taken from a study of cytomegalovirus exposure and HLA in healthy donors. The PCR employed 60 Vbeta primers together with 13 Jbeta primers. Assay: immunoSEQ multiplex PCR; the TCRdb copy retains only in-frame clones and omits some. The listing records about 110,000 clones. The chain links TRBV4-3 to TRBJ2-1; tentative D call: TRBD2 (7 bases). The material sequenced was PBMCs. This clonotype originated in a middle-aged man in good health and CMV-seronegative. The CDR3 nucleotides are TGCGCCAGCAGCCCGGGGGCTAGCGGAGGGAGCTCCTACAATGAGCAGTTCTTC. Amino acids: CASSPGASGGSSYNEQFF.